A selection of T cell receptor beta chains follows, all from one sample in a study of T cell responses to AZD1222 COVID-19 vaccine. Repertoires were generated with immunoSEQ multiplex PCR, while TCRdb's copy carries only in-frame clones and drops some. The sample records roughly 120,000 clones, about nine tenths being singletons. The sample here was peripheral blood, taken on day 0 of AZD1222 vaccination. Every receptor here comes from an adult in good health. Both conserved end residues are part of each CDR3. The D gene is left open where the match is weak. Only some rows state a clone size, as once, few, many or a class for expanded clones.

TGTGCCATCAGTGCCGCGGGACAGAGCTCCTACGAGCAGTACTTC | CAISAAGQSSYEQYF | TRBV10-3 | once | TRBJ2-7 | NA
TGTGCCAGCATCCCGGGGAGGGTCGGGCAAGAGACCCAGTACTTC | CASIPGRVGQETQYF | TRBV11-2 | NA | TRBJ2-5 | TRBD2
TGTGCCAGCAGCGGGGACACCTCAGTCACCGGGGAGCTGTTTTTT | CASSGDTSVTGELFF | TRBV2 | few | TRBJ2-2 | NA
TGTGCCAGCAGCCAGGGGATTGGGGAGCAGTACTTC | CASSQGIGEQYF | TRBV7-8 | once | TRBJ2-7 | NA
TGTGCCAGTAGCCAGATCGGGGTGGGGACATGGTCCCCTACGAGCTCCTACAATGAGCAGTTCTTC | CASSQIGVGTWSPTSSYNEQFF | TRBV19 | NA | TRBJ2-1 | NA
TGTGCCAGCAGCCCCCGGACTAGCGGGAGATCGGACACCGGGGAGCTGTTTTTT | CASSPRTSGRSDTGELFF | TRBV4-2 | NA | TRBJ2-2 | TRBD2
TGCGCCAGCAGCCCTAGCGGGGGGACCACCGGGGAGACCCAGTACTTC | CASSPSGGTTGETQYF | TRBV5-1 | NA | TRBJ2-5 | TRBD2
TGTGCCAGCAGCCAAGGAGCCAGCCACGAGCAGTACTTC | CASSQGASHEQYF | TRBV3-1/TRBV3-2 | NA | TRBJ2-7 | NA
TGTGCCAGCAGCCTACAGGGGGTAAATGAAAAACTGTTTTTT | CASSLQGVNEKLFF | TRBV28 | NA | TRBJ1-4 | TRBD1
TGTGCCAGCAGCCAATATGAGGGTTTAAACGGCTACACCTTC | CASSQYEGLNGYTF | TRBV3-1/TRBV3-2 | NA | TRBJ1-2 | NA
TGCGCCAGCAGCTTGTCCGGTGATAATTCACCCCTCCACTTT | CASSLSGDNSPLHF | TRBV5-1 | NA | TRBJ1-6 | NA
TGCGCCAACCGACACCAAGCGGAGAGGGTATACGAGCAGTACTTC | CANRHQAERVYEQYF | TRBV10-1 | NA | TRBJ2-7 | NA
TGTGCCAGCAGCTTGGAACGGGGGGCAACTGAAGCTTTCTTT | CASSLERGATEAFF | TRBV5-4 | NA | TRBJ1-1 | NA
TGCGCCAGCAGCCAAGTGAGGACGGGGGGGCTTCAGCCCCAGCATTTT | CASSQVRTGGLQPQHF | TRBV4-1 | NA | TRBJ1-5 | NA
TGTGCCAGCCGAAGACAGGACTATGGCTACACCTTC | CASRRQDYGYTF | TRBV9 | once | TRBJ1-2 | NA
TGTGCCAGCAGCCCATATAGCGGGGGCGGGGAGCTGTTTTTT | CASSPYSGGGELFF | TRBV7-9 | NA | TRBJ2-2 | TRBD2
TGTGCCAGCAGCCTTAATGGCCCTGAAGGAAACATTCAGTACTTC | CASSLNGPEGNIQYF | TRBV14 | once | TRBJ2-4 | NA
TGTGCCACCAGCAGTCCCGACTCGAACACTGAAGCTTTCTTT | CATSSPDSNTEAFF | TRBV15 | NA | TRBJ1-1 | NA
TGTGCCATCAGTGGTCGGGAATCCGGTTCACCCCTCCACTTT | CAISGRESGSPLHF | TRBV10-3 | NA | TRBJ1-6 | NA
TGTGCCAGTAGTGGACAGGGAAGATTCGAGCAGTACTTC | CASSGQGRFEQYF | TRBV19 | NA | TRBJ2-7 | TRBD1
TGTGCCAGTAGTATACAGGGCAACTATGGCTACACCTTC | CASSIQGNYGYTF | TRBV19 | NA | TRBJ1-2 | NA
TGTGCCAGCAAGGGCCGCTATGTTTCTGGAAACACCATATATTTT | CASKGRYVSGNTIYF | TRBV28 | NA | TRBJ1-3 | NA